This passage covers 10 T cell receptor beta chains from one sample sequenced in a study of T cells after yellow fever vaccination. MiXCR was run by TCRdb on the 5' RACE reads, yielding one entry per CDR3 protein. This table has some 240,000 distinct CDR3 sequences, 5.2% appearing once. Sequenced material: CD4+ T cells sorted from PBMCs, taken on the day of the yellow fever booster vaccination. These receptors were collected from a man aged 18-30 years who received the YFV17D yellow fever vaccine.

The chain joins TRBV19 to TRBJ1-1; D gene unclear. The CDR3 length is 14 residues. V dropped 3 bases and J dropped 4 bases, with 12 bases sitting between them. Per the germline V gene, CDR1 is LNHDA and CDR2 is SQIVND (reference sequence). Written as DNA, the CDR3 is TGTGCCAGTAGTATGAACGGACTAAGCACTGAAGCTTTCTTT. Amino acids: CASSMNGLSTEAFF.

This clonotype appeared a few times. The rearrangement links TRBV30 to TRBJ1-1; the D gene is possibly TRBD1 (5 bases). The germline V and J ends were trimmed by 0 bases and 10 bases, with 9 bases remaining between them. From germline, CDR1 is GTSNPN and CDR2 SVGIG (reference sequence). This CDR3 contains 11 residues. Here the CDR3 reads CAWSVQEAAFF. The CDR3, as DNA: TGTGCCTGGAGTGTACAGGAGGCAGCTTTCTTT.

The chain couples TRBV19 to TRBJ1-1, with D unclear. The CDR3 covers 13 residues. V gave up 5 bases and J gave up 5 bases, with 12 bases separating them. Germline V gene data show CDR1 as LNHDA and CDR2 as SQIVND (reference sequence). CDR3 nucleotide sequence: TGTGCCAGTAGTGTTCAAGGGATAACTGAAGCTTTCTTT. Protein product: CASSVQGITEAFF.

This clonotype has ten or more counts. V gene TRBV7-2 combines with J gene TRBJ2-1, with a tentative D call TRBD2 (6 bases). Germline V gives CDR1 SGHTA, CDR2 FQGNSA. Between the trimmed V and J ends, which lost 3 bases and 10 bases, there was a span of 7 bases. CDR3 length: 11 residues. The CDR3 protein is CASSLAGEQFF. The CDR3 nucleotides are TGTGCCAGCAGCTTGGCGGGGGAGCAGTTCTTC.

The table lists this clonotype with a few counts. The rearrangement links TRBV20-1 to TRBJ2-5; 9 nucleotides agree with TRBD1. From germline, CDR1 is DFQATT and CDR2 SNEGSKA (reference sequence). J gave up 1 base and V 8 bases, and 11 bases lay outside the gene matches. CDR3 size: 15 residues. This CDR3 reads CSPRGQGGLQETQYF. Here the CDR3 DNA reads TGCAGTCCCAGGGGACAGGGAGGTCTCCAAGAGACCCAGTACTTC.

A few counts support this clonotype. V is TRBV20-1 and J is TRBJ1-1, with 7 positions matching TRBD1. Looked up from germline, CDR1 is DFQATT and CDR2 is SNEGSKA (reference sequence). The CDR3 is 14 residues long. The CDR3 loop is CRGYKGGTNTEAFF. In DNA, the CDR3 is TGCAGGGGTTATAAAGGGGGCACGAACACTGAAGCTTTCTTT.

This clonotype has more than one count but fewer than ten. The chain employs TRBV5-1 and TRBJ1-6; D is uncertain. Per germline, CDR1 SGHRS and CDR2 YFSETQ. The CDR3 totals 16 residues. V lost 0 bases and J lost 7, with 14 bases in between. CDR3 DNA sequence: TGCGCCAGCAGCTTGGGCTCGGGAGGATCAAATTCACCCCTCCACTTT. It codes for CASSLGSGGSNSPLHF.

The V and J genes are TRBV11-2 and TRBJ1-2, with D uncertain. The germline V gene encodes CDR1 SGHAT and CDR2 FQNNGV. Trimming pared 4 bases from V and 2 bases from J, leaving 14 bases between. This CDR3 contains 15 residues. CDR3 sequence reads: CASSSIAETNYGYTF. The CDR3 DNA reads TGTGCCAGCAGCTCAATCGCGGAAACCAACTATGGCTACACCTTC.

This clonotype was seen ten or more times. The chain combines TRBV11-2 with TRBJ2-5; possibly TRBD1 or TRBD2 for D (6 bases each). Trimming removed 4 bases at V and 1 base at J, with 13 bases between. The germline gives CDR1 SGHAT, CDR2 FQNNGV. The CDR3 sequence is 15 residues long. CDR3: CASSWGASRQETQYF. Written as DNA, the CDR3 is TGTGCCAGCAGCTGGGGGGCATCCCGCCAAGAGACCCAGTACTTC.

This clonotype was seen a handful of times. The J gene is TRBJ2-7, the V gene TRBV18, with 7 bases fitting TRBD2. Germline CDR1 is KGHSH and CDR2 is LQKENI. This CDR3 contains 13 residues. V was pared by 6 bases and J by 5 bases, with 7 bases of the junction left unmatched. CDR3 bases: TGTGCCAGCTCCCGAGCGGGGTACAACGAGCAGTACTTC. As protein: CASSRAGYNEQYF. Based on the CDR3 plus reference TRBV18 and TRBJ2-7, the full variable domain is NAGVMQNPRHLVRRRGQEARLRCSPMKGHSHVYWYRQLPEEGLKFMVYLQKENIIDESGMPKERFSAEFPKEGPSILRIQQVVRGDSAAYFCASSRAGYNEQYFGPGTRLTVT.